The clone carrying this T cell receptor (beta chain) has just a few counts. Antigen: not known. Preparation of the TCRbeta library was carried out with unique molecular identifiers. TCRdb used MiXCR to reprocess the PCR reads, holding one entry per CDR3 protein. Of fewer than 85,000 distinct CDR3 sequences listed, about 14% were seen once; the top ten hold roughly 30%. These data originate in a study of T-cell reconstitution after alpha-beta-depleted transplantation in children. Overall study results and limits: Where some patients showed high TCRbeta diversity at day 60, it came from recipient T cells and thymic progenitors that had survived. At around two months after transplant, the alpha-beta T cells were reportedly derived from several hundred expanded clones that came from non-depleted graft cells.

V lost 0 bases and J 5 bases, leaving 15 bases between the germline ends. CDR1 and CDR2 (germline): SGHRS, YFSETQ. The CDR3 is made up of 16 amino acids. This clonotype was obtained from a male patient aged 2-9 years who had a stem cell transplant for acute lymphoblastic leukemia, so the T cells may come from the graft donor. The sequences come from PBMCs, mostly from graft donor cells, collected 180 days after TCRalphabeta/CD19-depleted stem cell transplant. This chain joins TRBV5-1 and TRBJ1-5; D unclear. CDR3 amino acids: CASSLDGPPGDQPQHF. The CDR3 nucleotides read TGCGCCAGCAGCTTGGACGGGCCTCCTGGAGATCAGCCCCAGCATTTT.